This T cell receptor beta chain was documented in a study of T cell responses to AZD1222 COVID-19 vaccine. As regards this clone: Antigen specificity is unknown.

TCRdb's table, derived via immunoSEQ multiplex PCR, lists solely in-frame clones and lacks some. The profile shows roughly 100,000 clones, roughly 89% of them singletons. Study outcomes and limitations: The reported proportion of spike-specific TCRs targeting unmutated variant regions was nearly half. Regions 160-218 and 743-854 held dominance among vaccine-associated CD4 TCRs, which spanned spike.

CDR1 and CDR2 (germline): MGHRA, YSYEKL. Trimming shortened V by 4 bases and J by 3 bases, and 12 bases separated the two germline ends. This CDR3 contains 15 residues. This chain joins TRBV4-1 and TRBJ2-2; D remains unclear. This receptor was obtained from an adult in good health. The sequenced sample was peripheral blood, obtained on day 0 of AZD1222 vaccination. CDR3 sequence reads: CASSPGPGDTGELFF. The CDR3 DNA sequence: TGCGCCAGCAGCCCCGGACCGGGCGACACCGGGGAGCTGTTTTTT.